The clone carrying this T cell receptor beta chain was observed at least ten times. Other nucleotide sequences in the sample specify the same CDR3. Prior to thyroid surgery, none of the patients had received any treatment. This sample was taken from a study of metastatic and nonmetastatic thyroid tumors. Study details: The study looked at repertoires side by side in blood and in tumor or nodule tissue from malignant and benign thyroid patients.

With MiXCR, TCRdb called clones anew from the PCR reads. The table records about 92,000 clones, 14% to 15% of them present only once. CDR3 length: 15 amino acids. The V end was cut by 0 bases, the J end by 0 bases, with 8 bases between. Per germline, CDR1 SGHVS and CDR2 FNYEAQ. The J gene is TRBJ1-1, the V gene TRBV7-6; possibly TRBD1 for D (5 bases). The TCR sequence derives from a female donor with papillary thyroid cancer or a benign thyroid nodule (not recorded which). Some clones in this sample may be carry-over from other donors' samples. Sequencing used blood. Written as DNA, the CDR3 is TGTGCCAGCAGCTTAGCGGTAGGGGTGAACACTGAAGCTTTCTTT. Protein sequence: CASSLAVGVNTEAFF. Full variable domain (outside the CDR3, taken from reference TRBV7-6 and TRBJ1-1): GAGVSQSPRYKVTKRGQDVALRCDPISGHVSLYWYRQALGQGPEFLTYFNYEAQQDKSGLPNDRFSAERPEGSISTLTIQRTEQRDSAMYRCASSLAVGVNTEAFFGQGTRLTVV.